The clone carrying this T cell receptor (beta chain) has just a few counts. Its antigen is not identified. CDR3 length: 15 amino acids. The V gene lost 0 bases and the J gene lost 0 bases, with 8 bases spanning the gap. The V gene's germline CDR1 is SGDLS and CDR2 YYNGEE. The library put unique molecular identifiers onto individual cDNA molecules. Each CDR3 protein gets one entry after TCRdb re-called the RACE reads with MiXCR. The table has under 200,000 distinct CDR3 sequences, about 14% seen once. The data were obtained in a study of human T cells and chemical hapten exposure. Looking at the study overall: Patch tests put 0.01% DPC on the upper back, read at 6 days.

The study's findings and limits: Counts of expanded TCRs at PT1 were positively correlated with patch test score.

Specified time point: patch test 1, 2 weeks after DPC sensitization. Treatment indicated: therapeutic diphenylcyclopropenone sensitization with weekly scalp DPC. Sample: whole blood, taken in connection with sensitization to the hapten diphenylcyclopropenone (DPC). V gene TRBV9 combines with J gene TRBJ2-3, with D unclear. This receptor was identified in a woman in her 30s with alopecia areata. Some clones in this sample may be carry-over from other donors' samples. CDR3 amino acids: CASSVEGLSTDTQYF. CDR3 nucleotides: TGTGCCAGCAGCGTAGAAGGCCTTAGCACAGATACGCAGTATTTT. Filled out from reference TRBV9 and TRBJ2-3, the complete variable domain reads DSGVTQTPKHLITATGQRVTLRCSPRSGDLSVYWYQQSLDQGLQFLIQYYNGEERAKGNILERFSAQQFPDLHSELNLSSLELGDSALYFCASSVEGLSTDTQYFGPGTRLTVL.